The 12 T cell receptor beta chains below come from one sample, sequenced in a study of post-analysis software for immune sequencing data. Points from the study as a whole: Several TRBV segments were more frequent in patients than controls; TRBV5-6, TRBV5-1 and TRBV20-1 belonged to this group.

TCR beta cDNA libraries had unique molecular identifiers. MiXCR, applied by TCRdb to the PCR reads, yields one record per CDR3 protein. The table records about 430,000 distinct CDR3 sequences, approximately 38% of them present only once. No antigen has been assigned to these receptors. What was sequenced was blood. The receptor source for this set is a girl aged 2 to 10 with multiple sclerosis.

This clonotype was counted between two and nine times. The chain employs TRBV18 and TRBJ2-1, with a possible D match to TRBD1 (6 bases). The CDR3 sequence is 12 residues long. Germline assignment: CDR1 KGHSH and CDR2 LQKENI. Trimming shortened V by 6 bases and J by 6 bases, and 9 bases separated the two germline ends. The CDR3 spells CASSNRVNEQFF. The CDR3 region has the DNA TGTGCCAGCTCCAACAGGGTCAATGAGCAGTTCTTC. The full variable domain, completed using reference TRBV18 and TRBJ2-1, is NAGVMQNPRHLVRRRGQEARLRCSPMKGHSHVYWYRQLPEEGLKFMVYLQKENIIDESGMPKERFSAEFPKEGPSILRIQQVVRGDSAAYFCASSNRVNEQFFGPGTRLTVL.

This clonotype was seen a handful of times. V gene TRBV5-1 combines with J gene TRBJ2-7, with D possibly TRBD1 on 6 matching bases. V lost 4 bases and J 2 bases, leaving 13 bases between the germline ends. The length of the CDR3 is 14 residues. The germline V gene has CDR1 SGHRS and CDR2 YFSETQ. Here the CDR3 reads CASSPDSRTYEQYF. In DNA form, the CDR3 reads TGCGCCAGCAGCCCGGACAGCCGAACCTACGAGCAGTACTTC.

Only a few counts were recorded for this clonotype. The V gene is TRBV28, the J gene TRBJ1-5; TRBD1 might be the D (5 bases). Trimming stripped 4 bases from V and 7 bases from J, with 23 bases between. The CDR3 length is 17 residues. Looked up from germline, CDR1 is MDHEN and CDR2 is SYDVKM. The CDR3 nucleotides are TGTGCCAGCAGTTCCAACCTCGGACATCCCGGGGTGCAGCCCCAGCATTTT. Translation gives CASSSNLGHPGVQPQHF. The variable domain in full, completed from reference TRBV28 and TRBJ1-5, reads DVKVTQSSRYLVKRTGEKVFLECVQDMDHENMFWYRQDPGLGLRLIYFSYDVKMKEKGDIPEGYSVSREKKERFSLILESASTNQTSMYLCASSSNLGHPGVQPQHFGDGTRLSIL.

V usage is TRBV10-3 and J usage is TRBJ2-7; 8 nucleotides align to TRBD1. The CDR3 is made up of 19 amino acids. J lost 0 bases, V lost 4 bases, and 17 bases had no gene match. The germline V gene has CDR1 ENHRY and CDR2 SYGVKD. The CDR3, as DNA: TGTGCCATCAGTGGCGTACCGGGACAGGCATCGCTCCCCTCCTACGAGCAGTACTTC. Amino acids: CAISGVPGQASLPSYEQYF.

This clonotype has a handful of counts. This sequence joins TRBV20-1 and TRBJ2-3; a possible D gene is TRBD1 (5 bases). Trimming shortened V by 5 bases and J by 3 bases, and 18 bases separated the two germline ends. CDR1 and CDR2 (germline): DFQATT, SNEGSKA (reference sequence). CDR3 size: 15 residues. The CDR3 protein is CSAPFQGRMTDTQYF. CDR3 DNA sequence: TGCAGTGCTCCTTTCCAGGGTCGGATGACAGATACGCAGTATTTT.

The chain joins TRBV6-2 or TRBV6-3 to TRBJ1-2; 7 nucleotides agree with TRBD1. With V trimmed by 4 bases and J by 4 bases, 9 bases remained unmatched. CDR3 length: 15 amino acids. The germline CDR1 and CDR2 sequences are MNHEY and SVGEGT. The CDR3 sequence: CASSWGDRNAYGYTF. The CDR3 DNA sequence: TGTGCCAGCAGTTGGGGGGACAGAAACGCCTATGGCTACACCTTC.

This clonotype was counted a few times. The chain employs TRBV7-3 and TRBJ1-2, with unresolved D. In germline, CDR1 is SGHTA, CDR2 FQGTGA. This CDR3 has 15 amino acids. The V gene lost 5 bases and the J gene lost 3 bases, with 16 bases spanning the gap. The CDR3 sequence is CASSPPEPRDYGYTF. The CDR3 DNA follows: TGTGCCAGCAGCCCCCCGGAACCGCGGGACTATGGCTACACCTTC.

This clonotype appeared a single time. The genes are TRBV18 and TRBJ2-4; TRBD2 aligns across 7 bases. TRBJ2-5 matches the DNA end more closely, so the J call is doubtful. The CDR3 is 14 residues long. Germline assignment: CDR1 KGHSH and CDR2 LQKENI. The DNA of the CDR3 is TGTGCCAGCTCCAGACTAGCTCGTCAAGAGACCCAGTACTTC. Its translation is CASSRLARQETQYF.

CDR3 coding DNA: TGTGCCAGCAGTTACCAGGGAGGGGGGGGTTCCTACGAGCAGTACTTC. Amino acids: CASSYQGGGGSYEQYF. The chain couples TRBV6-5 to TRBJ2-7, with TRBD2 as a possible D gene (7 bases). Trimming removed 2 bases at V and 1 base at J, with 15 bases between. CDR1 and CDR2 from the germline V gene are MNHEY and SVGAGI. The CDR3 is 16 amino acids.

The rearrangement joins TRBV7-9 to TRBJ2-1; TRBD2 might be the D (6 bases). CDR1 is SEHNR and CDR2 is FQNEAQ in the germline V gene (reference sequence). V was clipped by 0 bases and J by 7 bases, with 22 bases between them. The CDR3 contains 18 residues. This chain's CDR3 is CASSLASTSWSIWNEQFF. CDR3 sequence (DNA): TGTGCCAGCAGCTTAGCGAGCACTAGCTGGAGTATATGGAATGAGCAGTTCTTC.

This rearrangement joins TRBV29-1 to TRBJ2-3; no definite D call. CDR3 length: 11 residues. Germline CDR1 reads SQVTM; CDR2 reads ANQGSEA. The V gene lost 8 bases and the J gene lost 6 bases, with 12 bases spanning the gap. The CDR3 loop reads CSLLEMDTQYF. In DNA, the CDR3 is TGCAGCCTACTGGAAATGGATACGCAGTATTTT.

This chain joins TRBV5-8 and TRBJ1-4, with unresolved D. CDR1 and CDR2 (germline): SGHTS, YDEGEE. Trimming left V 0 bases short and J 0 bases short, with 9 bases between. The CDR3 has 16 amino acids. The CDR3 DNA sequence: TGTGCCAGCAGCTTGGCTGGACGAGCAACTAATGAAAAACTGTTTTTT. Protein product: CASSLAGRATNEKLFF.